These 17 T cell receptor beta chains came from one sample sequenced in a study of persistence of HIV-infected CD4 T cells. Stimulation used 8 to 10 ug/mL lysate from CMV-infected fibroblasts. CD40L-negative CD69-negative CD45RO-high memory CD4+ T cells were sorted as populations depleted of antigen-responding cells. The libraries were made with immunoSEQ version 4 in survey mode. The repertoire was sequenced with immunoSEQ multiplex PCR; TCRdb's copy has only in-frame clones and lacks some. The table includes 25,000 to 35,000 clones, about four fifths detected once. These receptors' antigens are unknown. The material was CD4+ T cells sorted from PBMCs after roughly 18-hour stimulation, obtained from a patient who received antiretroviral therapy. These receptors were obtained from an adult man with HIV who was CMV-seropositive.

The CDR3 sequence: CASSLGGQPNTEAFF. The CDR3 coding sequence is TGTGCCAGCAGCTTGGGGGGACAACCGAACACTGAAGCTTTCTTT. The chain has TRBV13 and TRBJ1-1; TRBD1 is a possible D gene (6 bases). Trimming stripped 3 bases from V and 1 base from J, with 12 bases between. The CDR3 is made up of 15 amino acids. CDR1 and CDR2 from the germline V gene are PRHDT and FYEKMQ (reference sequence).

V and J are TRBV12-5 and TRBJ2-2; D might be TRBD2 (5 bases). The CDR3 is 16 amino acids. The germline V gene encodes CDR1 LGHNT and CDR2 FRNRAP. V was cut by 2 bases and J by 0 bases, with 10 bases left in between. The CDR3 coding sequence is TGTGCTAGTGGTTTGAGAGGGATCTCGAACACCGGGGAGCTGTTTTTT. The encoded protein is CASGLRGISNTGELFF.

J is TRBJ2-2 and V is TRBV19; TRBD2 aligns across 10 bases. Germline CDR1 is LNHDA and CDR2 is SQIVND (reference sequence). The CDR3 is made up of 16 amino acids. V trimming: 5 bases; J trimming: 3 bases; junction bases outside the gene matches: 6. CDR3 coding DNA: TGTGCCAGTAGTGCAGATAGCGGGGGGTACACCGGGGAGCTGTTTTTT. Translating it yields CASSADSGGYTGELFF.

The V call is TRBV19, the J call TRBJ2-7, with D unresolved. V lost 6 bases, J lost 6 bases, and 9 bases lay in between. CDR3 length: 11 amino acids. The germline CDR1 and CDR2 sequences are LNHDA and SQIVND (reference sequence). The DNA of the CDR3 is TGTGCCAGTAGCCAATTTGGCGAGCAGTACTTC. It encodes CASSQFGEQYF.

The V and J genes are TRBV3-1 (or the pseudogene TRBV3-2) and TRBJ2-7; D is undetermined. Trimming pared 1 base from V and 0 bases from J, leaving 13 bases between. Germline lookup yields CDR1 LGHDT and CDR2 YNNKEL (reference sequence). The length of the CDR3 is 16 residues. CDR3 DNA: TGTGCCAGCAGCCAAGTTAAGGAACGTAGCTCCTACGAGCAGTACTTC. This encodes CASSQVKERSSYEQYF.

This chain links TRBV2 with TRBJ2-3, with D possibly being TRBD2 (6 bases). V lost 6 bases and J lost 2, with 12 bases in between. CDR3 size: 14 residues. CDR1 is SNHLY, CDR2 FYNNEI, per germline. This chain's CDR3 is CASRLADTTDTQYF. CDR3 sequence (DNA): TGTGCCAGCAGACTAGCAGATACCACAGATACGCAGTATTTT.

The rearrangement links TRBV20-1 to TRBJ1-1; D gene uncertain. This CDR3 comprises 11 residues. The V end lost 6 bases, the J end lost 7 bases, and 12 bases lay between the germline ends. CDR1 is DFQATT, CDR2 SNEGSKA, per germline (reference sequence). CDR3 DNA: TGCAGTGCCACATTGGGGATTGAAGCTTTCTTT. Protein sequence: CSATLGIEAFF.

This chain links TRBV6-5 with TRBJ2-1; D is ambiguous. The V gene's germline CDR1 is MNHEY and CDR2 SVGAGI. V was pared by 5 bases and J by 8 bases, with 7 bases between. This CDR3 region has 11 residues. The CDR3 sequence is CASSRFDEQFF. In DNA form, the CDR3 reads TGTGCCAGCAGTCGGTTTGATGAGCAGTTCTTC.

The chain recombines TRBV7-2 with TRBJ2-1, with 8 bases identical to TRBD2. The CDR3 has 16 residues. The ends lost 0 bases at V and 5 bases at J; junction bases unmatched: 6. Germline V gives CDR1 SGHTA, CDR2 FQGNSA. DNA of the CDR3: TGTGCCAGCAGCTTAGCGCTTAGCGGGGTAAACAATGAGCAGTTCTTC. Amino acids: CASSLALSGVNNEQFF.

The chain recombines TRBV5-1 with TRBJ2-1, with a weak D call TRBD2 (5 bases). The CDR3 totals 16 residues. V was shortened by 0 bases and J by 0 bases, with 10 bases between the two germline ends. Germline V gene lookup returns CDR1 SGHRS and CDR2 YFSETQ. The CDR3 reads CASSLGGGASYNEQFF. CDR3 nucleotides: TGCGCCAGCAGCTTGGGTGGAGGCGCCTCCTACAATGAGCAGTTCTTC.

This chain uses TRBV3-1 (or the pseudogene TRBV3-2) with TRBJ1-4; the match to TRBD1 covers 9 bases. Germline loops: CDR1 LGHDT, CDR2 YNNKEL (reference sequence). The CDR3 totals 16 residues. Trimming removed 4 bases from V and 8 bases from J; junction bases left unmatched: 11. CDR3 protein: CASSLPVGQGREKLFF. CDR3 DNA sequence: TGTGCCAGCAGCCTTCCCGTCGGACAGGGGAGAGAAAAACTGTTTTTT.

The genes are TRBV6-5 and TRBJ2-5; a weak D match, TRBD1 (5 bases). Germline CDR1 is MNHEY and CDR2 is SVGAGI. V was pared by 7 bases and J by 5 bases, with 14 bases between. The length of the CDR3 is 13 residues. DNA of the CDR3: TGTGCCAGCAAAACAGGAGTTGGGGAGACCCAGTACTTC. Amino acid sequence: CASKTGVGETQYF.

The chain recombines TRBV10-3 with TRBJ2-3; TRBD2 aligns across 10 bases. V trimming: 10 bases; J trimming: 8 bases; junction bases outside the gene matches: 15. This CDR3 has 15 amino acids. The germline gives CDR1 ENHRY, CDR2 SYGVKD. CDR3: CATYPSGGASLTQYF. DNA of the CDR3: TGTGCCACCTACCCCAGCGGGGGGGCTTCCCTTACGCAGTATTTT.

This chain links TRBV20-1 with TRBJ2-1, with D perhaps being TRBD1 or TRBD2 (5 bases each). The CDR3 covers 11 residues. Trimming pared 5 bases from V and 10 bases from J, leaving 12 bases between. The germline gives CDR1 DFQATT, CDR2 SNEGSKA (reference sequence). The CDR3 nucleotides read TGCAGTGCTGGGACGTACCGAGAGCAGTTCTTC. Protein sequence: CSAGTYREQFF.

This clone appeared a single time. The chain combines TRBV4-1 with TRBJ2-2, with 12 positions matching TRBD2. CDR3 length equals 17 residues. Germline CDR1 reads MGHRA; CDR2 reads YSYEKL. J gave up 6 bases and V 1 base, and 6 bases lay outside the gene matches. CDR3 residues: CASSQAQLAGGPGELFF. The CDR3, as DNA: TGCGCCAGCAGCCAAGCCCAACTAGCGGGGGGTCCCGGGGAGCTGTTTTTT.

The chain uses TRBV6-1 and TRBJ2-1, with 12 bases aligning to TRBD2. The germline CDR1 and CDR2 sequences are MNHNS and SASEGT. The CDR3 runs 18 residues. J gave up 2 bases and V 2 bases, and 7 bases lay outside the gene matches. The CDR3 DNA reads as TGTGCCAGCAGTGAACGGGCAACTAGCGGGGGGCCCTACAATGAGCAGTTCTTC. Its translation is CASSERATSGGPYNEQFF.

This clone has a single count. This chain joins TRBV14 and TRBJ1-1; D gene ambiguous. The germline V gene has CDR1 SGHDN and CDR2 FVKESK. The CDR3 is 13 residues long. The germline V and J ends were trimmed by 0 bases and 7 bases, with 9 bases remaining between them. CDR3 nucleotide sequence: TGTGCCAGCAGCCAAGATGTTGTGGGTGAAGCTTTCTTT. Amino acid sequence: CASSQDVVGEAFF.